The sequence of this T cell receptor (beta chain) was determined in a study of blood T cell repertoires in COVID-19. About the study: The United States, Italy and Spain supplied acute and convalescent COVID-19 samples. The cDNA or gDNA used as material had been derived from T cells, B-cell-depleted T cells, or PBMCs.

In this sample, this clone turned up a few times. Assay used: immunoSEQ multiplex PCR; TCRdb lists only in-frame clones, some missing. The table lists about 70,000 clones, roughly 91% of them singletons. Trimming took 4 bases from V and 4 from J; bases not matched to a gene: 5. This CDR3 is 14 amino acids long. The germline V gene encodes CDR1 LNHDA and CDR2 SQIVND (reference sequence). The TCR comes from a woman aged 18-29 years with acute or convalescent COVID-19. The rearrangement uses TRBV19 and TRBJ1-2; 8 bases line up with TRBD1. The specimen sequenced was peripheral blood. CDR3: CASSNQGQGYGYTF. CDR3 nucleotide sequence: TGTGCCAGTAGTAACCAAGGACAGGGCTATGGCTACACCTTC.